This T cell receptor (beta chain) came from a study of blood T cell repertoires in COVID-19. V was clipped by 6 bases and J by 3 bases, with 8 bases between them. There are 13 residues in the CDR3. As processed by the authors: Cell counts per sample came from amplifying reference gene primers. Clones were read by immunoSEQ multiplex PCR, and TCRdb kept only the in-frame ones, dropping some. That table gives V, J and clone size, and the DNA gave D and trimming. The data hold approximately 320,000 clones, with 90% observed a single time. The clonotype was recovered from a man aged 55 to 70 who had recovered from COVID-19. V is TRBV12-3 or TRBV12-4 and J is TRBJ2-2; the D is unclear. The source material was PBMCs or T cells enriched from blood (not recorded which). The CDR3 DNA follows: TGTGCCAGCAGAGTAGGAGACACCGGGGAGCTGTTTTTT. This codes for CASRVGDTGELFF.